Shown below are 7 T cell receptor beta chains from a single sample sequenced in a study of T cell responses to AZD1222 COVID-19 vaccine. Sequenced by immunoSEQ multiplex PCR; TCRdb stores in-frame clones only, minus some. Of around 96,000 clones listed, nearly 90% were seen once; the top ten hold 2.5% to 3%. Sequenced here: peripheral blood, sampled on day 0 of AZD1222 vaccination. These receptors were obtained from an adult in good health.

This clone was observed a handful of times. The chain employs TRBV5-1 and TRBJ1-2; D perhaps matches TRBD1 (6 bases). V was trimmed by 2 bases and J by 6 bases, leaving 11 bases between them. This CDR3 comprises 13 residues. Germline CDR1 and CDR2: SGHRS and YFSETQ. DNA of the CDR3: TGCGCCAGCAGCTTACAGGGCCGGGATGGCTACACCTTC. This gives the protein CASSLQGRDGYTF.

The rearrangement uses TRBV4-1 and TRBJ1-2; 8 bases match TRBD1. The CDR3 sequence is 14 residues long. The V gene's germline CDR1 is MGHRA and CDR2 YSYEKL. The V gene end was trimmed by 5 bases and the J gene end by 3 bases; junction bases not matched to a gene: 5. DNA of the CDR3: TGCGCCAGCAGCTTCTGGACAGGGTACTATGGCTACACCTTC. Encoded protein: CASSFWTGYYGYTF.

This chain joins TRBV5-6 and TRBJ1-2; 8 bases are shared with TRBD1. The junction had 9 bases not matched to a gene; V was cut back by 4 bases and J by 4 bases. The CDR3 has 15 amino acids. Germline V CDR1 and CDR2: SGHDT, YYEEEE. CDR3 DNA: TGTGCCAGCAGCCCCCGGGACAGGCAAGGCTATGGCTACACCTTC. Translated: CASSPRDRQGYGYTF. The whole variable domain, remainder taken from reference TRBV5-6 and TRBJ1-2, is DAGVTQSPTHLIKTRGQQVTLRCSPKSGHDTVSWYQQALGQGPQFIFQYYEEEERQRGNFPDRFSGHQFPNYSSELNVNALLLGDSALYLCASSPRDRQGYGYTFGSGTRLTVV.

The chain uses TRBV9 and TRBJ1-6; TRBD1 matches 9 bases. This CDR3 has 14 amino acids. Trimming at V came to 0 bases and at J to 8 bases, leaving 0 bases not matched to a gene. The germline V gene has CDR1 SGDLS and CDR2 YYNGEE. The CDR3 region has the DNA TGTGCCAGCAGCGTAGGACAGGGGGATTCACCCCTCCACTTT. Amino acids: CASSVGQGDSPLHF.

CDR3 DNA: TGTGCCTGGAGTGCCGGGACAGGGATGCCCCTCCACTTT. Its protein product is CAWSAGTGMPLHF. The rearrangement uses TRBV30 and TRBJ1-6, with 9 bases lining up with TRBD1. The CDR3 has 13 residues. V gave up 1 base and J gave up 13 bases; unmatched junction bases: 5. Germline lookup yields CDR1 GTSNPN and CDR2 SVGIG (reference sequence).

The chain uses TRBV5-4 and TRBJ1-1; tentatively, D is TRBD1 (6 bases). CDR1 and CDR2 from the germline V gene are SGHNT and YYREEE (reference sequence). Trimming left V 4 bases short and J 5 bases short, with 12 bases between. The length of the CDR3 is 13 residues. The CDR3 DNA reads as TGTGCCAGCAGCGTAACAGGGAAGACTGAAGCTTTCTTT. Translated, it gives CASSVTGKTEAFF.

This chain joins TRBV11-3 and TRBJ2-2; D perhaps matches TRBD2 (6 bases). CDR3 size: 14 residues. Germline V lookup: CDR1 SGHNT, CDR2 YENEEA. V lost 9 bases and J 7 bases, leaving 18 bases between the germline ends. The CDR3 region has the DNA TGTGCCAGTTCCCGGGGGATCGTGGGCGGGGAGCTGTTTTTT. It specifies CASSRGIVGGELFF.